Here is one T cell receptor (beta chain) with its context. The method was immunoSEQ multiplex PCR; TCRdb's version includes in-frame clones alone and lacks a portion of them. The sample carries roughly 2.1 million clones, around 93% recorded once. CD8 cells regarded as naive lacked CD45RO, were positively chosen for CCR7, and omitted terminally differentiated effector memory CD45RA+ cells. Everyone who donated was a Caucasian adult who lived in Nashville, Tennessee. Trimming removed 0 bases from V and 1 base from J, with 6 bases in between. CDR3 length: 14 amino acids. CDR1 and CDR2 (germline): SEHNR, FQNEAQ (reference sequence). This sample stems from a study of shared clonotypes between healthy human individuals.

The receptor's source is a man aged 18 to 30 in good health. Some clones in this sample may be carry-over from other donors' samples. Input material: naive CD8+ T cells from PBMCs. The rearrangement links TRBV7-9 to TRBJ1-1, with D unclear. This CDR3 reads CASSLALPNTEAFF. CDR3 DNA sequence: TGTGCCAGCAGCTTAGCGCTTCCGAACACTGAAGCTTTCTTT.